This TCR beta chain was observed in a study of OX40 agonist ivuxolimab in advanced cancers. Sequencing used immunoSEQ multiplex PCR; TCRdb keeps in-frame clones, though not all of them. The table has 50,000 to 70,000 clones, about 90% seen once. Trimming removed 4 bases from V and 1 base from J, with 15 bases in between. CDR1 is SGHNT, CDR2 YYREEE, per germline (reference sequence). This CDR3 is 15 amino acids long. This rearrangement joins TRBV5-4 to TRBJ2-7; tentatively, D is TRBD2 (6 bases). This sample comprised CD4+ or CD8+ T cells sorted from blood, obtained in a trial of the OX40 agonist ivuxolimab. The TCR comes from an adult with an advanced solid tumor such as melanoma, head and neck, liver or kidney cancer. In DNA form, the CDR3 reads TGTGCCAGCAGCCGTGGGTTCGCGGGATCCTACGAGCAGTACTTC. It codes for CASSRGFAGSYEQYF.